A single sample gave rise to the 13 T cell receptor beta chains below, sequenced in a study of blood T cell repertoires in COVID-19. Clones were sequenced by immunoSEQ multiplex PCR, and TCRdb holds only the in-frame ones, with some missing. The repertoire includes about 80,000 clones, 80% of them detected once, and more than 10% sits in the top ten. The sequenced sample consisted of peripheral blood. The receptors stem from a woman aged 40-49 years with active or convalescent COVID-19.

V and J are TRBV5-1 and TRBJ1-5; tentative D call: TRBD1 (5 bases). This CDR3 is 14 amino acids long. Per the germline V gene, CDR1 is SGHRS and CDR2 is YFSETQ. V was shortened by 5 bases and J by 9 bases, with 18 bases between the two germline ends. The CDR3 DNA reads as TGCGCCAGCAGGAGTGGGGCGGCCGGGGGGCCCCAGCATTTT. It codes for CASRSGAAGGPQHF.

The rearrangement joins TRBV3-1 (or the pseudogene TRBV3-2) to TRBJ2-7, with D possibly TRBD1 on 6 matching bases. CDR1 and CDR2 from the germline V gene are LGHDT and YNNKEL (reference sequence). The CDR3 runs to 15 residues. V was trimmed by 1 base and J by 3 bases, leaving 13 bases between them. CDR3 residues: CASSQGGAGVYEQYF. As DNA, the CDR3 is TGTGCCAGCAGCCAAGGAGGGGCAGGGGTCTACGAGCAGTACTTC.

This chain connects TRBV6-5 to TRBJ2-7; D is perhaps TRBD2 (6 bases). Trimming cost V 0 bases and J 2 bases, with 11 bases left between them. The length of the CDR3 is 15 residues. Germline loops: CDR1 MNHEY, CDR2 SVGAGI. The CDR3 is CASSYSQGGTYEQYF. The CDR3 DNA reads TGTGCCAGCAGTTACTCGCAGGGAGGTACCTACGAGCAGTACTTC.

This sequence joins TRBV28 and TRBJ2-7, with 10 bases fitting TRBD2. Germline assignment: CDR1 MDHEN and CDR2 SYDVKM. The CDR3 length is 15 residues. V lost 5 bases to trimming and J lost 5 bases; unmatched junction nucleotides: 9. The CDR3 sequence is CASSLPSGGSHEQYF. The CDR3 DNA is TGTGCCAGCAGTCTCCCTAGCGGGGGCTCGCACGAGCAGTACTTC.

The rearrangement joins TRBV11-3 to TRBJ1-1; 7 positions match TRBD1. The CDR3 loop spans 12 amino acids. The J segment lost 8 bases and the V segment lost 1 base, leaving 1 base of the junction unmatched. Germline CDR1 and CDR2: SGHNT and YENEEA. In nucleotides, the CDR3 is TGTGCCAGCAGCTTAGGGGACAGAGAAGCTTTCTTT. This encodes CASSLGDREAFF.

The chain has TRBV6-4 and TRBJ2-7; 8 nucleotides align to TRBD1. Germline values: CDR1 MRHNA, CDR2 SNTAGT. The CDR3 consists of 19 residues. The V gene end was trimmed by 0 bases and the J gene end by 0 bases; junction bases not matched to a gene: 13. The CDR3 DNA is TGTGCCAGCAGTGACTCCATCACCCCCGGACAGGGAAGCTCCTACGAGCAGTACTTC. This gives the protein CASSDSITPGQGSSYEQYF.

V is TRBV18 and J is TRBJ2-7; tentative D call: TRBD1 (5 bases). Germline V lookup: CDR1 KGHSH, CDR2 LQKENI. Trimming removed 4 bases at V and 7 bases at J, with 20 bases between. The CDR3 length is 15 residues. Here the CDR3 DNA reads TGTGCCAGCTCACGTTCCACAGGACAACTTTGGGAGCAGTACTTC. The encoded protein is CASSRSTGQLWEQYF.

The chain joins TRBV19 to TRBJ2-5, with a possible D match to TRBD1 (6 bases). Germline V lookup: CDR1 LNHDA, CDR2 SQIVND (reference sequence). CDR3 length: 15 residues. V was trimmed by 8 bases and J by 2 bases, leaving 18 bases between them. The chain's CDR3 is CASRLTGTSQETQYF. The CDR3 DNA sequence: TGTGCCAGTCGGCTTACGGGGACATCACAAGAGACCCAGTACTTC.

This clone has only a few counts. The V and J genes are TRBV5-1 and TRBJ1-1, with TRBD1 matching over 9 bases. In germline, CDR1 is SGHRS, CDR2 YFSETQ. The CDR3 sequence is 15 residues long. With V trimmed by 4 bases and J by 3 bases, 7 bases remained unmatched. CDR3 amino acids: CASSVGQGRDTEAFF. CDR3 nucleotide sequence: TGCGCCAGCAGCGTGGGACAGGGAAGAGACACTGAAGCTTTCTTT.

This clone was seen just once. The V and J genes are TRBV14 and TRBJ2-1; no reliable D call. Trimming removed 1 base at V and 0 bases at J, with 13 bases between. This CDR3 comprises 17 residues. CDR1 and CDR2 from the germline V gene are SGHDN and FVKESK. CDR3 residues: CASSQVPGRSSYNEQFF. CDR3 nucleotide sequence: TGTGCCAGCAGCCAAGTTCCAGGCCGAAGCTCCTACAATGAGCAGTTCTTC. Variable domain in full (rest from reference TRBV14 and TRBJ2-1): EAGVTQFPSHSVIEKGQTVTLRCDPISGHDNLYWYRRVMGKEIKFLLHFVKESKQDESGMPNNRFLAERTGGTYSTLKVQPAELEDSGVYFCASSQVPGRSSYNEQFFGPGTRLTVL.

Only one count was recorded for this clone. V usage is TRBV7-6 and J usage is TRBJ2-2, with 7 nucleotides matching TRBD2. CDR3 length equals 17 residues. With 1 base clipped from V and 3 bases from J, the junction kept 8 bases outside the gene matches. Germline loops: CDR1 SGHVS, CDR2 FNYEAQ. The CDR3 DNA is TGTGCCAGCAGCTTAGAAGGGGCAGGGAGGGACACCGGGGAGCTGTTTTTT. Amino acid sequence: CASSLEGAGRDTGELFF.

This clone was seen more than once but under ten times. CDR3 sequence: CASSLCAKGGQSGSGNTIYF. CDR3 sequence (DNA): TGTGCCAGCAGCTTATGTGCCAAAGGTGGACAGTCAGGATCTGGAAACACCATATATTTT. The genes are TRBV7-4 and TRBJ1-3; TRBD1 is a possible D gene (6 bases). CDR1 and CDR2 from the germline V gene are SGHVT and SQSDAQ. This CDR3 is built from 20 residues. Trimming took off 2 bases at V and 1 base at J, with 24 bases between the two ends.

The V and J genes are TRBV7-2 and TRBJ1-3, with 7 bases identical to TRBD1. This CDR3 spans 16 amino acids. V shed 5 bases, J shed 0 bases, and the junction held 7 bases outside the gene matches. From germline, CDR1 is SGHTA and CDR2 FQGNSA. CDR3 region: CASSPGQVDSGNTIYF. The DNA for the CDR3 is TGTGCCAGCAGCCCCGGACAGGTTGACTCTGGAAACACCATATATTTT. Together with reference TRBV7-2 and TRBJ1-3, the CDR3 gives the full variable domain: GAGVSQSPSNKVTEKGKDVELRCDPISGHTALYWYRQSLGQGLEFLIYFQGNSAPDKSGLPSDRFSAERTGGSVSTLTIQRTQQEDSAVYLCASSPGQVDSGNTIYFGEGSWLTVV.